This TCR beta chain derives from a study of cytomegalovirus exposure and HLA in healthy donors. Study at large: Findings of an earlier analysis included under 140 million unique TCR beta sequences from 180 million or so T cells.

PCR was performed using 60 Vbeta and 13 Jbeta primers. Assay: immunoSEQ multiplex PCR; the TCRdb copy retains only in-frame clones and omits some. The sample gives about 120,000 clones, around 84% of which show up once; about 3.5% is in the top ten. Notes on the study in general: In a later analysis, several top co-occurrence clusters appeared linked to parvovirus B19, influenza, CMV and Epstein-Barr virus. An analysis that was carried out later associated 15,000 to 20,000 TCR beta sequences with HLA alleles at 0.05 false discovery rate.

Germline CDR1 is SGHRS and CDR2 is YFSETQ. V lost 2 bases and J 3 bases, leaving 17 bases between the germline ends. The CDR3 has 16 amino acids. About this clone: What it binds is not known.

V usage is TRBV5-1 and J usage is TRBJ1-2, with D possibly being TRBD1 (5 bases). Source material: PBMCs. This TCR was sampled from a woman aged 25-40 years in good health and CMV-seropositive. The CDR3 loop is CASSFERGEGHYGYTF. CDR3 sequence (DNA): TGCGCCAGCAGCTTTGAGCGAGGGGAGGGACACTATGGCTACACCTTC.